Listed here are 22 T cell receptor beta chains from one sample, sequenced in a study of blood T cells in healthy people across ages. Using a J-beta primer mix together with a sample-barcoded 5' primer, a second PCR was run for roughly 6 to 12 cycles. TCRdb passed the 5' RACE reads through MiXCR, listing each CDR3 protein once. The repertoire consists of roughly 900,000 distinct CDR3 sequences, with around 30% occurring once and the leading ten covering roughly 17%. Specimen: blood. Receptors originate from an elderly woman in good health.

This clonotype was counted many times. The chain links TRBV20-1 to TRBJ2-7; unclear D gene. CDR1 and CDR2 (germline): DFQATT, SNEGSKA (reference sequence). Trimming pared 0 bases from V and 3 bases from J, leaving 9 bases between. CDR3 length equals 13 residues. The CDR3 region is CSARDPLGYEQYF. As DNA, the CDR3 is TGCAGTGCTAGAGATCCTTTGGGCTACGAGCAGTACTTC.

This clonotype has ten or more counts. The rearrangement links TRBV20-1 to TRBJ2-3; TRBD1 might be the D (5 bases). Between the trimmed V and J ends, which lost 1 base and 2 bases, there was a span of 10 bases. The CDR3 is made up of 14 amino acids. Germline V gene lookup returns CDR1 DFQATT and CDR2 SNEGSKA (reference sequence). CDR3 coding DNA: TGCAGTGCTAGAGGGTACGGACACACAGATACGCAGTATTTT. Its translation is CSARGYGHTDTQYF.

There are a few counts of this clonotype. The CDR3 region has the DNA TGTGCCAGCTCCCCGACCCCGGGGGAGAACAATGAGCAGTTCTTC. It specifies CASSPTPGENNEQFF. The rearrangement links TRBV18 to TRBJ2-1, with TRBD2 as a possible D gene (6 bases). V was trimmed by 6 bases and J by 5 bases, leaving 17 bases between them. The CDR3 is made up of 15 amino acids. Germline-derived CDR1 and CDR2 are KGHSH and LQKENI.

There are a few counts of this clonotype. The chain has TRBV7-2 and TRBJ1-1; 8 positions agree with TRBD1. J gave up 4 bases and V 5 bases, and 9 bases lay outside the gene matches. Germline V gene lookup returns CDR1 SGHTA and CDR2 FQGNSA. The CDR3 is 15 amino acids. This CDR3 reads CASSEQGGDSTEAFF. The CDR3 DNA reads TGTGCCAGCAGCGAACAGGGGGGGGATAGCACTGAAGCTTTCTTT.

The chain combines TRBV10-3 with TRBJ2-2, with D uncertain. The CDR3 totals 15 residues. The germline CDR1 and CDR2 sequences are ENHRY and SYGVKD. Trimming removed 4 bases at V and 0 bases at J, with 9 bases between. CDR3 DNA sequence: TGTGCCATCAGTGTGGGTAGTCCGAACACCGGGGAGCTGTTTTTT. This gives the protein CAISVGSPNTGELFF.

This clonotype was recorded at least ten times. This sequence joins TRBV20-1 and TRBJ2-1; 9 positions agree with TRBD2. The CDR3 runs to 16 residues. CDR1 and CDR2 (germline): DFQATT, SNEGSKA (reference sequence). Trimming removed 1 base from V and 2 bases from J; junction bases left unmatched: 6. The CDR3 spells CSARVAGGAAYNEQFF. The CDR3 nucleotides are TGCAGTGCTAGAGTTGCGGGGGGGGCCGCCTACAATGAGCAGTTCTTC.

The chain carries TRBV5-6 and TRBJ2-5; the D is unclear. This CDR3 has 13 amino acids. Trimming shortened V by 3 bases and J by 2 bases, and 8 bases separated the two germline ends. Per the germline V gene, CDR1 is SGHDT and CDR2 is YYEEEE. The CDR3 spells CASSSLWQETQYF. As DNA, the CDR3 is TGTGCCAGCAGCTCCCTTTGGCAAGAGACCCAGTACTTC.

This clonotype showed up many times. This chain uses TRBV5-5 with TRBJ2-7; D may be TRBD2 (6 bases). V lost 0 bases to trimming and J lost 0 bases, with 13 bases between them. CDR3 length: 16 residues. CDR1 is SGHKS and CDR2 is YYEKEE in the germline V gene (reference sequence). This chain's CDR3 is CASSLAGGALSYEQYF. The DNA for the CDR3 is TGTGCCAGCAGCTTGGCCGGAGGGGCCCTCTCCTACGAGCAGTACTTC.

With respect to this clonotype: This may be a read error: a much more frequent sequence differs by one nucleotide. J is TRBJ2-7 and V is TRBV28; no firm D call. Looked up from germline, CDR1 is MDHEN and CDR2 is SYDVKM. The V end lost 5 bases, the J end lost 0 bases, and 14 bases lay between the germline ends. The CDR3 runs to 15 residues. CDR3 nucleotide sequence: TGTGCCAGCAGTCTGACCTCTGTGAGCTCCTACGAGCAGTACTTC. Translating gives CASSLTSVSSYEQYF. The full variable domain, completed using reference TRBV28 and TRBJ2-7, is DVKVTQSSRYLVKRTGEKVFLECVQDMDHENMFWYRQDPGLGLRLIYFSYDVKMKEKGDIPEGYSVSREKKERFSLILESASTNQTSMYLCASSLTSVSSYEQYFGPGTRLTVT.

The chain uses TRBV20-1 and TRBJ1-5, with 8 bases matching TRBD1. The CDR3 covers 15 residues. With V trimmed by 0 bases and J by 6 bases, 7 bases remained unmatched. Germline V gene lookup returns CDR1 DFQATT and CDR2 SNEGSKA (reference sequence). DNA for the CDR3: TGCAGTGCTAGAGATCGGGGCAGGGGGCTTCAGCCCCAGCATTTT. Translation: CSARDRGRGLQPQHF.

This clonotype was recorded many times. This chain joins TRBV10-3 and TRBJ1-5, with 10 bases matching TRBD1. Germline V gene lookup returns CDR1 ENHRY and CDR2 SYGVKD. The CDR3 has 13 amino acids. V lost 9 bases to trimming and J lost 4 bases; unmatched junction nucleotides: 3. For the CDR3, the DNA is TGTGCCATAGGGACAGGGGTGAATCAGCCCCAGCATTTT. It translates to CAIGTGVNQPQHF.

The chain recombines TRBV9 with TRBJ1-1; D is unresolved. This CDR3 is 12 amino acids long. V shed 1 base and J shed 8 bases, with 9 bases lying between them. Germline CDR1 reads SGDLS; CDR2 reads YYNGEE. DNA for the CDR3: TGTGCCAGCAGCGTACTACCAGGAGAAGCTTTCTTT. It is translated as CASSVLPGEAFF.

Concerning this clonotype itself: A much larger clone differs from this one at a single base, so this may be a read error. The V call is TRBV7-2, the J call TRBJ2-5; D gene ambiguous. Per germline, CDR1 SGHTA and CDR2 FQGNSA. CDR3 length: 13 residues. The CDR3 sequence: CACSLEWIETQYF. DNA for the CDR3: TGTGCCTGCAGCTTAGAGTGGATTGAGACCCAGTACTTC. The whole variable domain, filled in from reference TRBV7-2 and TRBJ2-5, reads GAGVSQSPSNKVTEKGKDVELRCDPISGHTALYWYRQSLGQGLEFLIYFQGNSAPDKSGLPSDRFSAERTGGSVSTLTIQRTQQEDSAVYLCACSLEWIETQYFGPGTRLLVL.

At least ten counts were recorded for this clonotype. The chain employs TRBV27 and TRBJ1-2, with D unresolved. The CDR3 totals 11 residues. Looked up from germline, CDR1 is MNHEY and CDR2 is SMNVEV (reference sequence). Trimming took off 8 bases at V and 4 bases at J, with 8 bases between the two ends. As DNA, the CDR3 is TGTGCCAGCGCGTCTGGCTATGGCTACACCTTC. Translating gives CASASGYGYTF.

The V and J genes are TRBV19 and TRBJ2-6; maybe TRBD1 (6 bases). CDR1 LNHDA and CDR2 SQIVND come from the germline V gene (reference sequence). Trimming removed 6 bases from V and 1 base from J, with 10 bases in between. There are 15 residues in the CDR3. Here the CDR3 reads CASRTGSSGANVLTF. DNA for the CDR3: TGTGCCAGTAGGACAGGATCTTCTGGGGCCAACGTCCTGACTTTC. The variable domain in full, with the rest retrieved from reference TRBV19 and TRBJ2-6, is DGGITQSPKYLFRKEGQNVTLSCEQNLNHDAMYWYRQDPGQGLRLIYYSQIVNDFQKGDIAEGYSVSREKKESFPLTVTSAQKNPTAFYLCASRTGSSGANVLTFGAGSRLTVL.

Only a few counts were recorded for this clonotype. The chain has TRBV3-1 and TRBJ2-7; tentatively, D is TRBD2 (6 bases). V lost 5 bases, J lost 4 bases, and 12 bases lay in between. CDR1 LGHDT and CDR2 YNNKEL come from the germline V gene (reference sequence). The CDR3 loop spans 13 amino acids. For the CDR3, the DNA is TGTGCCAGCAGCAAGGGACTCTGTTACGAGCAGTACTTC. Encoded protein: CASSKGLCYEQYF.

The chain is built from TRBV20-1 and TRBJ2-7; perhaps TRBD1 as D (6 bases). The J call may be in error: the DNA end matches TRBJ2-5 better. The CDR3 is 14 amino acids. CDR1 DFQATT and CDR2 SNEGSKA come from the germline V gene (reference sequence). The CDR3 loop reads CSASRVSGAGTQYF. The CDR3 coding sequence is TGCAGTGCGAGTCGGGTGTCAGGGGCAGGGACCCAGTACTTC.

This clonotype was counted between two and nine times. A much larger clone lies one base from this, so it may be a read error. The chain's CDR3 is CASSGGALGADTQYF. The CDR3 DNA is TGTGCCAGCAGCGGGGGGGCCCTTGGTGCAGATACGCAGTATTTT. V gene TRBV7-2 combines with J gene TRBJ2-3, with D perhaps TRBD2 (7 bases). Trimming shortened V by 5 bases and J by 4 bases, and 16 bases separated the two germline ends. Germline V gene data show CDR1 as SGHTA and CDR2 as FQGNSA. The CDR3 has 15 residues.

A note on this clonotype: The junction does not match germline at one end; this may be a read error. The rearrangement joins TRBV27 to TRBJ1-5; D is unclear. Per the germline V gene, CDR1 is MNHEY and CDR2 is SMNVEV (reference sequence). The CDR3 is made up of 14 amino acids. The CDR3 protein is CASSPMKGSQPRHF. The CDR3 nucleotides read TGTGCCAGCAGTCCTATGAAGGGAAGCCAGCCCCGGCATTTT.

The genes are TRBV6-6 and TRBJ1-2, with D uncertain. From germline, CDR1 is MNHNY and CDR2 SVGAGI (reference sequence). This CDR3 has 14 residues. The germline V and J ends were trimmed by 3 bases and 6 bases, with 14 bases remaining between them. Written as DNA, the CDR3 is TGTGCCAGCAGTTATTTTACCCGGACGGATGGCTACACCTTC. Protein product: CASSYFTRTDGYTF.

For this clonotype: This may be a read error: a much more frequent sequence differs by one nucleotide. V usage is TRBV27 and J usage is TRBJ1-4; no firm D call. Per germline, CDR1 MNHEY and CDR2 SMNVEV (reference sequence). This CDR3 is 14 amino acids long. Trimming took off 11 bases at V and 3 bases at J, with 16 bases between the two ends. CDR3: CAPDCRVPNEKLFF. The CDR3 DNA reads TGTGCCCCAGATTGTCGGGTCCCTAATGAAAAACTGTTTTTT.

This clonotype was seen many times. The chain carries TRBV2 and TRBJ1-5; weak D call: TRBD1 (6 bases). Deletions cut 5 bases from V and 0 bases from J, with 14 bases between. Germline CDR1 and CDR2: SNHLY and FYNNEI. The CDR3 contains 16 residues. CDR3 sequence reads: CASSKFGQNSNQPQHF. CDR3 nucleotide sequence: TGTGCCAGCAGTAAGTTCGGACAGAATAGCAATCAGCCCCAGCATTTT.